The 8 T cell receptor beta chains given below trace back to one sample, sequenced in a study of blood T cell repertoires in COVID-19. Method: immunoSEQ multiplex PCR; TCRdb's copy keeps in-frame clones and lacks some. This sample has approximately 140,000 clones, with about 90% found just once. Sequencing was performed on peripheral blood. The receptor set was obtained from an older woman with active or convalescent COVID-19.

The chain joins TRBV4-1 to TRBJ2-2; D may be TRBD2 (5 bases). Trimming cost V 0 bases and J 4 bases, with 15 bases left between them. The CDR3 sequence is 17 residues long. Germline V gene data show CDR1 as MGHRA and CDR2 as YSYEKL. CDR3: CASSQEFLQGGTGELFF. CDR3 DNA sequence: TGCGCCAGCAGCCAAGAATTTCTCCAAGGAGGCACCGGGGAGCTGTTTTTT.

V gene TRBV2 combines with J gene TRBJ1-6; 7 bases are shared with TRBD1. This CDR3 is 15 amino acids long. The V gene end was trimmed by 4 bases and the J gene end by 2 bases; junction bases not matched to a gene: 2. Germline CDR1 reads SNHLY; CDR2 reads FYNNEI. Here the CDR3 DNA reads TGTGCCAGCAGTGCGACAGGGACCTATAATTCACCCCTCCACTTT. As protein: CASSATGTYNSPLHF.

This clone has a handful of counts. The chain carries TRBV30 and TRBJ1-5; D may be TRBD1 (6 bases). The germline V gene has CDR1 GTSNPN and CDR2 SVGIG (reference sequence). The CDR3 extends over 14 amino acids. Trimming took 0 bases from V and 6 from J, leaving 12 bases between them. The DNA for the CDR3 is TGTGCCTGGAGTGTACCAGGGGCCGGTCAGCCCCAGCATTTT. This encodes CAWSVPGAGQPQHF.

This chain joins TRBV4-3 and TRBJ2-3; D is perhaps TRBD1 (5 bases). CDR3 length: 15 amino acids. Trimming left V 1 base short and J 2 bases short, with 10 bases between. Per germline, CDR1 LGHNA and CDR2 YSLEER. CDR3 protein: CASSQGAGNTDTQYF. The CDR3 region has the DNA TGCGCCAGCAGCCAAGGGGCAGGGAACACAGATACGCAGTATTTT.

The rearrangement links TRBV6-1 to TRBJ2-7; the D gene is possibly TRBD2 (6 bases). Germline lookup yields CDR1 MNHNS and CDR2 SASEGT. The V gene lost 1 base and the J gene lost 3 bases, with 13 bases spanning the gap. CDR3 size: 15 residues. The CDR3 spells CASSEVGGRSYEQYF. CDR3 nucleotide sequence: TGTGCCAGCAGTGAAGTCGGGGGAAGAAGCTACGAGCAGTACTTC.

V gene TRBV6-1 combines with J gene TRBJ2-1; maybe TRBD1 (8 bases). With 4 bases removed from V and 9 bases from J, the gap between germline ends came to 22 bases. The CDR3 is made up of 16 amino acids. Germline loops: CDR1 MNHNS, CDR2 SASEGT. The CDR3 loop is CASSARTGKTGGEQFF. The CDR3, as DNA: TGTGCCAGCAGTGCCCGGACAGGGAAGACGGGGGGTGAGCAGTTCTTC.

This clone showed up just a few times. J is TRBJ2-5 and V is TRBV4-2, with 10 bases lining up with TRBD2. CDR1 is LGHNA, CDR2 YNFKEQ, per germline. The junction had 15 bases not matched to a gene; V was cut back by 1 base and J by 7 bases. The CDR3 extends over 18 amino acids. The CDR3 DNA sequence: TGTGCCAGCAGCCAAGGAGCCTTTAGCGGGGGGCGGGGCGGGACCCAGTACTTC. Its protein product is CASSQGAFSGGRGGTQYF.

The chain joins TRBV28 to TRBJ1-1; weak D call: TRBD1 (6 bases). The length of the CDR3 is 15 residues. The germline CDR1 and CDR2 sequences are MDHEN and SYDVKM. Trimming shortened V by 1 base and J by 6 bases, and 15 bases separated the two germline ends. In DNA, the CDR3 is TGTGCCAGCAGTTTATACCCTGGACAGAAACCTGAAGCTTTCTTT. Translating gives CASSLYPGQKPEAFF.